This entry concerns a single TCR beta chain. This clone appeared a single time. Its binding antigen is unknown. The record has no base qualities; no much larger clone is one base away. This entry is derived from a study of cytomegalovirus exposure and HLA in healthy donors (dated by TCRdb to about 2017). The study in broad terms: An earlier analysis of several hundred of the donors reported roughly 300 Gb of sequence data and 117 million unique TCR beta sequences obtained from 150 million to 200 million T cells. An early release covering about 600 HLA-typed donors comprised approximately 300 gigabases of sequencing data and tens of millions of unique TCR sequences. The genetic ancestry cluster associated with self-reported Caucasian donors included about 81% of the roughly 400 genotyped donors. The study was designed to test whether signatures of past pathogen exposure could be identified by cataloging public T cell receptors. The study profiled the T cell repertoires of under 700 subjects by immunosequencing and related them to cytomegalovirus serostatus. In addition to the first cohort of around 670 subjects, a separate validation cohort of approximately 130 different subjects was used. To predict cytomegalovirus infection status, the study brought together high-throughput TCR immunosequencing, statistical association of individual TCRs with disease status, and machine learning. In a later analysis, previously published TCR beta repertoires from some 640 donors were re-analyzed and high-resolution HLA genotyping was added so that TCR occurrence patterns could be studied. In the later analysis, no new phenotypic data were used to find candidate immune exposures; instead, reliance was placed on TCR beta sequences and their occurrence across donors. To decide whether each TCR beta V gene segment behaved as functional or pseudogenic, an earlier analysis of approximately 590 of the donors relied on high-throughput TCR beta sequencing. Donor age, sex, ethnicity and CMV serostatus were compiled together with the repertoire data. A later genetic analysis used genome-wide SNP genotypes for about three fifths of the roughly 700 donors, treating that subset as a discovery cohort. All discovery cohort repertoires had been generated using a single sequencing platform. HLA typing included class I and class II loci at four-digit resolution. The number of donors typed differed by locus, with roughly 629-640 for A, B, C, DRB1 and DQB1, over 500 for DQA1, some 570 for DPA1, and under 490 for DPB1. A handful of DR-DQ haplotypes were handled as single units for association and clustering because linkage in the cohort was strong. Across 398 genotyped donors of the cohort, an average of roughly 200,000 unique TCR beta nucleotide sequences per donor were sequenced, and roughly a sixth of those sequences were non-productive.

The CDR3 contains 16 residues, cysteine and phenylalanine counted. The kept DNA is CDR3 alone, 48 bases in frame from the first base. V is shortened by 5 bases, J by 4 bases, and the region joining them spans 17 bases. In the germline V gene, CDR1 corresponds to SNHLY and CDR2 to FYNNEI. The library relied on the immunoSEQ multiplex PCR assay. For the multiplex PCR, a mixture combining 60 forward primers for TCR Vbeta segments and 13 reverse primers for TCR Jbeta segments was used. Amplification of the CDR3 region of rearranged TCR beta genes was performed with a multiplex PCR assay on genomic DNA. On the Illumina HiSeq System, the amplified TCR beta libraries were sequenced as 87-base-pair reads. Turning to the authors' computational methods: Across the 500 to 750 repertoires, a later analysis counted roughly 77 million unique TCR beta chains, around 10 million of which were shared by at least two donors. A nearest-neighbor algorithm error-corrected the raw reads and collapsed the reads into unique sequences, merging closely related sequences to remove PCR and sequencing errors. Alignment of CDR3 sequences to IMGT reference sequences was used to assign V, D and J gene segments. For a sequence to be retained, a match of at least six nucleotides to both a V gene segment and a J gene segment was required. A rearrangement counted as productive if the CDR3 had no stop codons and remained in frame with V and J, and every other rearrangement counted as non-productive. CDR3 was defined according to IMGT convention as the region running from the second conserved V-encoded cysteine to the conserved J-encoded phenylalanine. The earlier analysis of 587 of the donors excluded sequences that lacked an unambiguous match to a single V gene segment. An earlier analysis of 550 to 650 of the donors classified V segments as functional when productive rearrangements were above 56.7% and as segregating when the standard deviation between donors was above 5%. A statistical classification framework was built for diagnosing cytomegalovirus status from the catalog of TCR beta chain sequences. In a later analysis, V and J genes were assigned by comparing TCR nucleotide sequences against IMGT/GENE-DB human TR gene sequences. In a later analysis, CDR3 sequences and most-parsimonious VDJ recombination scenarios were assigned using the TCRdist pipeline. A later analysis defined each TCR beta chain by its CDR3 amino acid sequence plus V-gene family, and excluded reads lacking a unique V-gene family. A later analysis removed 500 to 650 highly shared, low-generation-probability nucleotide sequences to deal with suspected cross-contamination and a sequencing artifact. For each public chain, a later analysis derived a clonal expansion index from normalized ranks of inferred template counts within each repertoire. A later analysis computed generation probabilities with a VDJ recombination model fitted to out-of-frame rearrangements, and checked the results against IGoR. In a later analysis, hypergeometric tests were used to score TCR-TCR, TCR-HLA and TCR-CMV co-occurrence, with a repertoire-size bias correction applied to TCR pairs. To estimate false discovery rates, a later analysis permuted the HLA or CMV assignments 20 times. In a later analysis, co-occurring TCRs were grouped using DBSCAN, with TCRdist sequence similarity added in when clustering inside HLA-allele-positive subsets. Co-occurrence clustering excluded repertoires with fewer than 30,000 or more than 120,000 public chains, plus five with anomalous nucleotide sharing. Here the immuneACCESS table is served through TCRdb, limited to in-frame sequences with V and J called. Missing clones are a known gap in these copies; in checked studies unresolved V genes cover under half, and the rest lacks a known reason. For V, J and clone size, that table is used; D and trimming come from the DNA. The sample profile shows around 130,000 clones; around 70% of them were found once. The leading ten clones occupy 1.6% of the sample.

The paper's findings and limits, for the study overall: The sequencing pipeline was judged likely to have produced a cluster of highly shared sequence variants as a technical artifact. A later analysis found that TCR association rates varied across HLA loci, with DRB1 alleles showing the most associated TCRs and HLA-C alleles the fewest. The earlier analysis of a few hundred of the donors excluded 15 to 20 rarely observed V segments, including chromosome 9 orphons, because counts were too low. In a later analysis, 15,000 to 20,000 TCR beta sequences were associated with specific HLA alleles at a false discovery rate of 0.05. Correlated functional status among segregating V segments might reflect linkage disequilibrium, but an unknown experimental factor could not be ruled out. Some IMGT-functional V segments, including TRBV6-2 and TRBV6-3, could not be distinguished by the 87-base-pair reads and were therefore excluded. In a later genetic analysis, fewer N-insertions in productive TCRs were reported among donors in an Asian-associated ancestry cluster than the 666-donor mean. The authors suggested that the approach could potentially be extended to other disease states and immunological phenotypes. In a later analysis, HLA-associated TCR beta chains were found to be more clonally expanded and to have lower generation probabilities than equally common non-associated chains. The presence/absence analyses assumed that sequencing depth was roughly uniform across donors, and that assumption may not be true. When HLA alleles, especially DR and DQ, strongly co-occurred, attributing TCR associations to individual alleles was difficult. The classifier was reported to diagnose cytomegalovirus status with high specificity and sensitivity in both the original and validation cohorts. In an earlier analysis of some 640 of the donors, most TCR beta V segments were observed in productive rearrangements about 87% or about 30% of the time, broadly matching IMGT annotations. In this cohort, only TCR beta chains were sequenced, and detectable features were limited by the absence of alpha or paired-chain data. In a later genetic analysis, a missense DCLRE1C variant was associated with V-gene and J-gene trimming of TCR beta chains, and the association was replicated in an independent cohort. For the cohort, immune exposure information was limited to CMV serostatus. A few of the identified cytomegalovirus-associated TCR beta chains were confirmed in vitro to be specific for cytomegalovirus antigens. The study gave a list of some 150 TCR beta chains associated with cytomegalovirus. A further reported finding was that TCR beta sequences accurately predicted the HLA-A and HLA-B alleles for most subjects in the first cohort. In a later analysis, most CMV-associated TCR beta chains were found to appear HLA-restricted, with HLA associations seemingly driven largely by CMV exposure. A later analysis reported that several top co-occurrence clusters appeared linked to parvovirus B19, influenza, CMV and Epstein-Barr virus. HLA typing was unavailable for some donors at each locus, so association tests used only the typed subset. Most TCR sequences were observed very rarely across donors, whereas some public TCRs were present in many individuals.

The cohort comprised approximately 700 healthy bone marrow donors. Cohort members were all nominally healthy when sampled, although unrecorded immune exposures were likely present. The donor was CMV seronegative and was included in the group of under 450 seronegative cohort members. Every donor gave a peripheral blood sample, and the peripheral blood mononuclear cells from that sample were used for TCR beta sequencing. Genomic DNA extraction from the blood cell samples was performed with the Qiagen DNeasy Blood Extraction Kit. The sequence is built from TRBV2 and TRBJ1-4; possibly the D gene is TRBD1, per 5 matching bases. This receptor was identified in a woman in her twenties or thirties in good health and CMV-seronegative. The sample comprised PBMCs. CDR3 loop: CASSPFNRRLNEKLFF. The bases are TGTGCCAGCAGTCCTTTTAACAGGCGGCTTAATGAAAAACTGTTTTTT.